This is a list of T cell receptor beta chains from one sample in a study of vaccination effects on CD4 cells after COVID-19. TCRdb's table, derived via immunoSEQ multiplex PCR, lists solely in-frame clones and lacks some. The sample contains tens of thousands of clones, approximately 76% of which appear only once. Their recognized antigens are unknown. The sample in question was CD4+ T cells from PBMCs cultured with HCoV-NL63 spike peptides, obtained before COVID-19 vaccination. The source of these receptors is a human donor who received a COVID-19 vaccine. The CDR3 runs from the conserved cysteine through the conserved F or W. The D gene is left open where the match is weak.

V gene	D gene	J gene	CDR3 DNA	CDR3 protein
TRBV4-2	NA	TRBJ1-5	TGTGCCAGCAGCCAAAATGGCAGGGGAGGAAATCAGCCCCAGCATTTT	CASSQNGRGGNQPQHF
TRBV10-2	NA	TRBJ1-1	TGCGCCAGCAGACCTATTGGGCCGGCAAACACTGAAGCTTTCTTT	CASRPIGPANTEAFF
TRBV24-1	NA	TRBJ2-3	TGTGCCACCGGAGCGAGCCCTAGCACAGATACGCAGTATTTT	CATGASPSTDTQYF
TRBV20-1	NA	TRBJ1-5	TGCAGTGCTAGTGTCGAGGGTCGGAGCAATCAGCCCCAGCATTTT	CSASVEGRSNQPQHF
TRBV2	NA	TRBJ1-3	TGTGCCAGTGGCCGTGGACAGAGCCTCTCTGGAAACACCATATATTTT	CASGRGQSLSGNTIYF
TRBV13	NA	TRBJ2-3	TGTGCCAGCAGCCCTGGCACAAATACGCAGTATTTT	CASSPGTNTQYF
TRBV15	NA	TRBJ1-3	TGTGCCACCAGCGGGGAGCAGTACAGCACCATATATTTT	CATSGEQYSTIYF
TRBV6-5	TRBD1	TRBJ1-1	TGTGCCAGTCAGACAGGGGCAAACACTGAAGCTTTCTTT	CASQTGANTEAFF
TRBV6-2/TRBV6-3	NA	TRBJ1-3	TGTGCCAGCAGTTACGCCGCATCTGGAAACACCATATATTTT	CASSYAASGNTIYF
TRBV3-1/TRBV3-2	NA	TRBJ1-1	TGTGCCAGCAGGGCTAGGGAGGGGAACACTGAAGCTTTCTTT	CASRAREGNTEAFF
TRBV7-2	NA	TRBJ1-2	TGTGCCAGCAGCTTAGATCCGACCCGCTCCAACTATGGCTACACCTTC	CASSLDPTRSNYGYTF
TRBV7-9	TRBD1	TRBJ1-4	TGTGCCAGCAGCTTTACAGGGGGAAATGAAAAACTGTTTTTT	CASSFTGGNEKLFF
TRBV2	NA	TRBJ1-3	TGTGCCAGCAGTGAAGCGCATGGCTCTGGAAACACCATATATTTT	CASSEAHGSGNTIYF
TRBV18	NA	TRBJ1-1	TGTGCCAGCTCTCCCAACAGGAACACTGAAGCTTTCTTT	CASSPNRNTEAFF
TRBV27	NA	TRBJ1-6	TGTGCCAGCGGGTTGCCGGGGGTGGCGGCCCTCCACTTT	CASGLPGVAALHF
TRBV5-1	NA	TRBJ1-1	TGCGCCAGCAGCTCGACGTCGAACACTGAAGCTTTCTTT	CASSSTSNTEAFF
TRBV6-5	TRBD1	TRBJ1-2	TGTGCCAGCACCAGGGGGGGGAACTATGGCTACACCTTC	CASTRGGNYGYTF